These T cell receptor beta chains were read from a single sample in a study of long-term antiretroviral therapy in people with HIV. TCRdb's table, derived via immunoSEQ multiplex PCR, lists solely in-frame clones and lacks some. Of more than 25,000 clones listed, about nine tenths are singletons. The sample in question was unsorted PBMCs, obtained 3.1 years after starting antiretroviral therapy. The origin of the receptors is a man aged 18 to 35 with HIV. The conserved cysteine and the conserved F or W are not part of the CDR3 here. A row's size may be missing; if present it is once, few, many or a size class.

>TRBV6-5|TRBJ2-3|.
ASSQDLTDTQY
>TRBV21-1|TRBJ1-1|once
ASSIDGGVSVGNTEAF
>TRBV4-1|TRBJ2-1|.
ASSPGLAGRSSYNEQF
>TRBV30|TRBJ1-3|.
AWSGSGNTIY
>TRBV14|TRBJ1-6|.
ASSQGKAGKYNSPLH
>TRBV5-6|TRBJ2-7|.
ASSLPGQIYEQY
>TRBV11-1|TRBJ1-2|.
ASSLRGAGYGYT
>TRBV4-3|TRBJ2-1|.
ASSQDQREHEQF
>TRBV9|TRBJ2-3|.
ASSVGQGTDTQY
>TRBV7-2|TRBJ1-3|.
ASSLPGQFSGNTIY
>TRBV18|TRBJ2-3|.
ASSPEGLYTDTQY
>TRBV5-1|TRBJ2-3|.
ASSLEGGPGTRRTDTQY
>TRBV27|TRBJ2-5|.
ASSQMTSGGQETQY
>TRBV27|TRBJ2-7|.
ASSLSAGQVLYEQY
>TRBV6-5|TRBJ1-5|.
ASSYGVNQPQH
>TRBV7-3|TRBJ2-1|.
ASSLKGAGRPYNEQF
>TRBV15|TRBJ2-3|.
ATSRDQDTQY
>TRBV13|TRBJ2-7|.
ASSPGLSSYEQY
>TRBV4-3|TRBJ2-3|.
ASSHTLAPDTQY
>TRBV13|TRBJ2-7|.
ASSIEGDYEQY
>TRBV19|TRBJ2-7|.
ASSMVGGRPYEQY
>TRBV7-2|TRBJ1-3|.
ASSLTQGIFGTIY
>TRBV10-3|TRBJ2-1|.
AITKGSGTSGRGASDEQF